The entry below gives a single T cell receptor beta chain sequence along with its context. Trimming left V 0 bases short and J 2 bases short, with 11 bases between. The CDR3 length is 15 residues. The germline gives CDR1 SGHDT, CDR2 YYEEEE. These data come from a study of blood T cell repertoires in COVID-19. TCRdb's table, derived via immunoSEQ multiplex PCR, lists solely in-frame clones and lacks some. The sample shows 200,000 to 250,000 clones, 75% to 85% of them seen only once. What was sequenced was peripheral blood. The receptor was isolated from a woman in her 70s with COVID-19, enrolled during active disease. J is TRBJ1-2 and V is TRBV5-6; the D is unclear. The CDR3 loop reads CASSLGARPNYGYTF. The CDR3 DNA sequence: TGTGCCAGCAGCTTGGGGGCCAGACCGAACTATGGCTACACCTTC.